Presented here are 21 T cell receptor beta chains from one specimen sequenced in a study of blood T cell repertoires in COVID-19. Profiling relied on immunoSEQ multiplex PCR, and the TCRdb table lists in-frame clones only, not all of them. The table lists around 66,000 clones, around 87% of them singletons. Sequenced sample: peripheral blood. These receptors all stem from a man aged 55 to 70 with acute or convalescent COVID-19.

This sequence joins TRBV15 and TRBJ1-6, with D tentatively TRBD1 (5 bases). Trimming stripped 1 base from V and 7 bases from J, with 11 bases between. Looked up from germline, CDR1 is LNHNV and CDR2 is YYDKDF (reference sequence). CDR3 length equals 15 residues. CDR3 in amino acids: CATSRVSTENSPLHF. CDR3 coding DNA: TGTGCCACCAGCAGAGTTTCGACAGAGAATTCACCCCTCCACTTT.

This chain uses TRBV3-1 (or the pseudogene TRBV3-2) with TRBJ1-4; D unresolved. The CDR3 is made up of 14 amino acids. Trimming removed 2 bases at V and 8 bases at J, with 12 bases between. Germline values: CDR1 LGHDT, CDR2 YNNKEL (reference sequence). The CDR3 nucleotides read TGTGCCAGCAGCCAACATTCGGGATCCGAAAAACTGTTTTTT. Amino acids: CASSQHSGSEKLFF.

V gene TRBV28 combines with J gene TRBJ1-2, with a weak D call TRBD1 (6 bases). Trimming shortened V by 7 bases and J by 4 bases, and 13 bases separated the two germline ends. CDR1 is MDHEN and CDR2 is SYDVKM in the germline V gene. The CDR3 contains 13 residues. CDR3 sequence: CASTKGGAYGYTF. DNA for the CDR3: TGTGCCAGCACAAAGGGGGGGGCCTATGGCTACACCTTC.

The CDR3 DNA reads TGTGCCAGCAGTTTCCGGACAAGCAATCAGCCCCAGCATTTT. It specifies CASSFRTSNQPQHF. The chain recombines TRBV6-5 with TRBJ1-5, with D maybe TRBD1 (5 bases). Germline CDR1 reads MNHEY; CDR2 reads SVGAGI. V was pared by 4 bases and J by 1 base, with 8 bases between. This CDR3 is built from 14 residues.

The DNA for the CDR3 is TGTGCCAGCAGCGTTGACAGGGGGCGCGACTATGGCTACACCTTC. Protein sequence: CASSVDRGRDYGYTF. The chain carries TRBV9 and TRBJ1-2; 10 bases agree with TRBD1. The V gene end was trimmed by 2 bases and the J gene end by 3 bases; junction bases not matched to a gene: 4. Germline assignment: CDR1 SGDLS and CDR2 YYNGEE. The CDR3 is 15 residues long.

The V call is TRBV2, the J call TRBJ2-3; 7 nucleotides match TRBD2. Germline V CDR1 and CDR2: SNHLY, FYNNEI. The CDR3 is made up of 13 amino acids. The ends lost 10 bases at V and 3 bases at J; junction bases unmatched: 7. In DNA form, the CDR3 reads TGTGCCATGGGGGGGGGTCTTACAGATACGCAGTATTTT. Translation gives CAMGGGLTDTQYF.

This clone appeared once. The rearrangement joins TRBV2 to TRBJ2-3; 8 bases agree with TRBD1. This CDR3 is 14 amino acids long. Losses at the gene ends were 6 bases for V and 3 bases for J; bases not matched to a gene: 5. Germline lookup yields CDR1 SNHLY and CDR2 FYNNEI. Here the CDR3 DNA reads TGTGCCAGCAGAGTTGACAGGGGAACAGATACGCAGTATTTT. Its translation is CASRVDRGTDTQYF.

The chain links TRBV5-1 to TRBJ2-1; tentatively, D is TRBD1 (6 bases). This CDR3 contains 15 residues. Per the germline V gene, CDR1 is SGHRS and CDR2 is YFSETQ. Trimming left V 4 bases short and J 0 bases short, with 11 bases between. The CDR3: CASSATGSSYNEQFF. For the CDR3, the DNA is TGCGCCAGCAGCGCTACAGGGAGCTCCTACAATGAGCAGTTCTTC.

The chain carries TRBV30 and TRBJ1-1, with TRBD1 matching over 7 bases. V trimming: 1 base; J trimming: 6 bases; junction bases outside the gene matches: 14. CDR3 size: 16 residues. Germline-derived CDR1 and CDR2 are GTSNPN and SVGIG (reference sequence). The CDR3 spells CAWSALRDSLKSEAFF. As DNA, the CDR3 is TGTGCCTGGAGTGCCCTCCGGGACAGTCTAAAATCTGAAGCTTTCTTT.

The V and J genes are TRBV30 and TRBJ1-1, with 7 bases identical to TRBD1. With 8 bases clipped from V and 1 base from J, the junction kept 7 bases outside the gene matches. The CDR3 loop spans 13 amino acids. Per the germline V gene, CDR1 is GTSNPN and CDR2 is SVGIG (reference sequence). In DNA form, the CDR3 reads TGTGCCGGGGGGACAGATGAGAACACTGAAGCTTTCTTT. It yields the protein CAGGTDENTEAFF. Full variable domain (outside the CDR3, taken from reference TRBV30 and TRBJ1-1): SQTIHQWPATLVQPVGSPLSLECTVEGTSNPNLYWYRQAAGRGLQLLFYSVGIGQISSEVPQNLSASRPQDRQFILSSKKLLLSDSGFYLCAGGTDENTEAFFGQGTRLTVV.

V and J are TRBV18 and TRBJ2-4; TRBD1 matches 9 bases. J gave up 0 bases and V 2 bases, and 11 bases lay outside the gene matches. This CDR3 region has 19 residues. Looked up from germline, CDR1 is KGHSH and CDR2 is LQKENI. CDR3 nucleotides: TGTGCCAGCTCACCATACCCACCGGGACAGGGAGTAGCCAAAAACATTCAGTACTTC. Its translation: CASSPYPPGQGVAKNIQYF.

The J gene is TRBJ2-1, the V gene TRBV11-2; D gene uncertain. Germline V gene lookup returns CDR1 SGHAT and CDR2 FQNNGV. The CDR3 has 13 residues. The ends were cut back, 0 bases at V and 8 bases at J, with 8 bases in the middle. The CDR3 protein is CASSLEAPDEQFF. The CDR3 DNA is TGTGCCAGCAGCTTAGAAGCTCCCGATGAGCAGTTCTTC.

This chain joins TRBV6-5 and TRBJ2-7, with D hard to call. The V gene lost 8 bases and the J gene lost 4 bases, with 6 bases spanning the gap. Germline values: CDR1 MNHEY, CDR2 SVGAGI. This CDR3 region has 10 residues. The CDR3 nucleotides are TGTGCCAGCCTCGGTTACGAGCAGTACTTC. Translated, it gives CASLGYEQYF.

J is TRBJ1-1 and V is TRBV11-2, with 8 bases identical to TRBD1. V lost 3 bases and J lost 1; bases outside the gene matches: 1. This CDR3 spans 14 amino acids. The V gene's germline CDR1 is SGHAT and CDR2 FQNNGV. The CDR3 loop is CASSLGQANTEAFF. The DNA of the CDR3 is TGTGCCAGCAGCTTGGGACAGGCGAACACTGAAGCTTTCTTT.

This chain uses TRBV29-1 with TRBJ2-7; maybe TRBD1 (5 bases). Germline loops: CDR1 SQVTM, CDR2 ANQGSEA. V dropped 2 bases and J dropped 3 bases, with 14 bases sitting between them. There are 14 residues in the CDR3. This CDR3 is CSVESRSQGYEQYF. The CDR3 DNA follows: TGCAGCGTTGAAAGTCGTTCCCAGGGCTACGAGCAGTACTTC.

The genes are TRBV18 and TRBJ1-3, with TRBD1 as a possible D gene (5 bases). The ends were cut back, 3 bases at V and 0 bases at J, with 15 bases in the middle. The CDR3 is made up of 17 amino acids. Germline V gene lookup returns CDR1 KGHSH and CDR2 LQKENI. The CDR3 DNA reads TGTGCCAGCTCACCGGCCAGGGTAGGGATCTCTGGAAACACCATATATTTT. Protein sequence: CASSPARVGISGNTIYF. The complete variable domain, with remaining parts taken from reference TRBV18 and TRBJ1-3, reads NAGVMQNPRHLVRRRGQEARLRCSPMKGHSHVYWYRQLPEEGLKFMVYLQKENIIDESGMPKERFSAEFPKEGPSILRIQQVVRGDSAAYFCASSPARVGISGNTIYFGEGSWLTVV.

The chain recombines TRBV7-2 with TRBJ1-1, with D hard to call. Per germline, CDR1 SGHTA and CDR2 FQGNSA. There are 13 residues in the CDR3. The V gene lost 3 bases and the J gene lost 3 bases, with 8 bases spanning the gap. CDR3 sequence: CASSFDGDTEAFF. DNA for the CDR3: TGTGCCAGCAGCTTTGACGGAGACACTGAAGCTTTCTTT.

V usage is TRBV10-3 and J usage is TRBJ1-1, with 10 bases that match TRBD1. CDR3 length: 13 amino acids. Trimming took 9 bases from V and 4 from J; bases not matched to a gene: 5. The V gene's germline CDR1 is ENHRY and CDR2 SYGVKD. Here the CDR3 DNA reads TGTGCCATTCGGACAGGGGGTGCCACTGAAGCTTTCTTT. It yields the protein CAIRTGGATEAFF.

The rearrangement joins TRBV7-2 to TRBJ2-2; D is possibly TRBD1 (5 bases). The V and J ends lost 4 bases and 6 bases respectively, with 12 bases between them. CDR1 SGHTA and CDR2 FQGNSA come from the germline V gene. There are 14 residues in the CDR3. CDR3 in DNA: TGTGCCAGCAGCTGGGGCCTCGGTGCCGGGGAGCTGTTTTTT. This codes for CASSWGLGAGELFF.

Only a few counts were recorded for this clone. This chain links TRBV3-1 (or the pseudogene TRBV3-2) with TRBJ1-5; D gene unclear. With 3 bases removed from V and 4 bases from J, the gap between germline ends came to 13 bases. This CDR3 comprises 15 residues. Germline V gene lookup returns CDR1 LGHDT and CDR2 YNNKEL (reference sequence). CDR3 sequence (DNA): TGTGCCAGCAGCCAGAGACCCACCGGGAATCAGCCCCAGCATTTT. Its protein product is CASSQRPTGNQPQHF.

The chain is built from TRBV24-1 and TRBJ1-5, with D possibly TRBD1 on 5 matching bases. The CDR3 extends over 17 amino acids. V was cut by 3 bases and J by 2 bases, with 16 bases left in between. Germline loops: CDR1 KGHDR, CDR2 SFDVKD. CDR3 sequence reads: CATSDASAGIGNQPQHF. The CDR3 coding sequence is TGTGCCACCAGTGATGCGTCCGCAGGGATAGGCAATCAGCCCCAGCATTTT.